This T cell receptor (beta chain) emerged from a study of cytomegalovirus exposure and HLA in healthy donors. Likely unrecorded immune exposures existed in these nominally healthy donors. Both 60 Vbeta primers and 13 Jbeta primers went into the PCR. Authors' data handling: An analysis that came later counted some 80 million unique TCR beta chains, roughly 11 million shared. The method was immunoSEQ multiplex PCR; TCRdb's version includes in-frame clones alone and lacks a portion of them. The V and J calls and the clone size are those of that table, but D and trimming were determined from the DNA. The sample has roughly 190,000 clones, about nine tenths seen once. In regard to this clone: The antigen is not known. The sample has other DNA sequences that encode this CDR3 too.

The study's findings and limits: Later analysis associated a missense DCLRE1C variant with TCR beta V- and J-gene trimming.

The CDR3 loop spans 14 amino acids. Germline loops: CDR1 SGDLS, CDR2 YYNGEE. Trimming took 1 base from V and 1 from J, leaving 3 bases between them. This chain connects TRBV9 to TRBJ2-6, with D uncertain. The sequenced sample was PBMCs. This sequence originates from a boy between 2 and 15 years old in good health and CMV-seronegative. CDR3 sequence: CASSVSSGANVLTF. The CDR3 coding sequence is TGTGCCAGCAGCGTATCGTCTGGGGCCAACGTCCTGACTTTC.